This TCR beta chain was sequenced during a study of control samples from healthy donors and cancer patients (TCRdb year 2020). The library was prepared using the immunoSEQ multiplex PCR assay. The source is immuneACCESS, and TCRdb retained only in-frame sequences with V and J called. Part of the clones is not carried over; for the studies checked, unresolved V genes explain less than half of this, and the remainder is unexplained. The sample table shows 150,000 or so clones, and roughly 94% are seen once. The ten largest make up around 13% of the sample. The CDR3, from cysteine to phenylalanine, totals 13 residues. The read is trimmed to its CDR3 DNA, 39 bases read in frame from base 1. Reading the germline V gene gives CDR1 MNHNS and CDR2 SASEGT. V is reduced by 3 bases and J by 7 bases, leaving a spacing of 9 bases between them. Comment on this clone: Its target antigen remains unknown. No base qualities exist here, and no much larger clone lies one base off it.

The rearranged chain carries TRBV6-1 and TRBJ1-4; the D gene identity is not certain. This sequence was found in a man aged 35 to 55 in good health. Sequenced: blood. The sequenced DNA: TGTGCCAGCAGTGAGCAGCGCCCTGAAAAACTGTTTTTT. Its translation is CASSEQRPEKLFF.